Here is one TCR beta chain with its context. The data originate from a study of blood T cell repertoires in COVID-19. Looked up from germline, CDR1 is DFQATT and CDR2 is SNEGSKA (reference sequence). Trimming stripped 3 bases from V and 8 bases from J, with 16 bases between. This CDR3 region has 13 residues. This table comes from immunoSEQ multiplex PCR, and its TCRdb copy is limited to in-frame clones, with some not included. The sample lists 150,000 to 200,000 clones, roughly 85% occurring once. Participant ages covered roughly 18 to 89 years across 20 to 30 US areas. The sequence came from an older woman in a cohort exposed to, infected with or recovered from COVID-19 (not recorded which). V is TRBV20-1 and J is TRBJ1-2, with D uncertain. The sequencing sample was made of PBMCs or T cells enriched from blood (not recorded which). The CDR3 loop reads CSASKPREGGYTF. The CDR3 DNA sequence: TGCAGTGCTAGTAAACCCCGGGAGGGAGGCTACACCTTC.